Sequencing of this TCR beta chain was carried out in a study of T cells in Graves' hyperthyroidism and ophthalmopathy. Whole-study context: Before treatment of any kind, peripheral blood was taken at initial diagnosis.

Source material for PBMCs was over 7.5 ml fresh peripheral blood. Authors of the study amplified TCR beta CDR3 regions from RNA transcripts. TCR CDR3 underwent first-round RT-PCR with the HTBI primer set. From the multiplex PCR reads, TCRdb called clonotypes with MiXCR, one entry per CDR3 protein. This sample has approximately 410,000 distinct CDR3 sequences, with roughly 14% found just once. Regarding this clonotype: Antigen: not known. At one end, the junction sequence differs from germline, possibly due to a read error.

General study points: A median around 6.8 months before onset, the model predicted ophthalmopathy.

Germline-derived CDR1 and CDR2 are SNHLY and FYNNEI. The CDR3 is 13 residues long. Sequenced input: blood. V and J are TRBV2 and TRBJ1-5, with D perhaps matching TRBD1 (6 bases). The receptor's source is a man younger than 30 with Graves' ophthalmopathy. CDR3 region: CASKGDSNQPQNF. The CDR3 DNA is TGTGCCAGCAAGGGGGATAGCAATCAGCCCCAGAATTTT.